These 13 T cell receptor beta chains share one sample of origin, sequenced in a study of cytomegalovirus exposure and HLA in healthy donors (dated by TCRdb to about 2017). The library was prepared using the immunoSEQ multiplex PCR assay. A mixture of 60 forward primers for TCR Vbeta segments and 13 reverse primers for TCR Jbeta segments was used in the multiplex PCR. In its TCRdb copy, this immuneACCESS table keeps in-frame sequences only and misses some clones. Where compared with another copy, unresolved V genes explain less than half of these, and the others have no known cause. For this sample there are about 150,000 clones; roughly 9.8% appear just once. The ten largest clones represent 1.8% of the sample. The sequenced sample was PBMCs. Source of these receptors: a man between 45 and 60 years old in good health and CMV-seronegative.

The chain joins TRBV18 to TRBJ2-3; D is possibly TRBD2 (5 bases). This CDR3 spans 13 amino acids. Germline values: CDR1 KGHSH, CDR2 LQKENI. The V end lost 5 bases, the J end lost 5 bases, and 11 bases lay between the germline ends. CDR3 in DNA: TGTGCCAGCTCAAGGACTGACCAAGATACGCAGTATTTT. It encodes CASSRTDQDTQYF.

The chain recombines TRBV23-1 with TRBJ2-5, with 9 bases matching TRBD2. TRBV23-1 is classed as an ORF, of uncertain function. The CDR3 length is 17 residues. J lost 6 bases, V lost 0 bases, and 11 bases had no gene match. CDR3 loop: CASSQSRRREGRKTQYF. CDR3 in DNA: TGCGCCAGCAGTCAATCGAGGCGGCGGGAGGGCCGTAAGACCCAGTACTTC.

The sample holds a few counts of this clone. The gene calls are TRBV5-8 and TRBJ1-3; 8 bases fit TRBD1. This CDR3 spans 17 amino acids. Losses at the gene ends were 2 bases for V and 4 bases for J; bases not matched to a gene: 11. The germline gives CDR1 SGHTS, CDR2 YDEGEE. CDR3 sequence: CASSFIHGRDRGNTIYF. The DNA for the CDR3 is TGTGCCAGCAGCTTTATCCACGGCCGGGACAGGGGAAACACCATATATTTT.

This clone was counted between two and nine times. This chain joins TRBV10-1 and TRBJ1-1; the match to TRBD1 covers 11 bases. Germline V gene sequence: CDR1 WNHNN, CDR2 SYGVQD (reference sequence). J gave up 4 bases and V 3 bases, and 4 bases lay outside the gene matches. CDR3 length: 15 amino acids. CDR3 bases: TGCGCCAGCAGTGACGGGGGGACAGGGGGCACTGAAGCTTTCTTT. It encodes CASSDGGTGGTEAFF.

The chain uses TRBV11-2 and TRBJ2-1, with TRBD2 as a possible D gene (5 bases). This CDR3 is built from 13 residues. CDR1 and CDR2 from the germline V gene are SGHAT and FQNNGV. The V end lost 4 bases, the J end lost 6 bases, and 10 bases lay between the germline ends. DNA for the CDR3: TGTGCCAGCAGCTCCCTCGGGGTCAATGAGCAGTTCTTC. Amino acids: CASSSLGVNEQFF.

CDR3 DNA sequence: TGCGCCAGCAGCTTGGGCGGCACCACCGAGCAGTACTTC. It yields the protein CASSLGGTTEQYF. The chain is built from TRBV5-1 and TRBJ2-7; D is undetermined. CDR1 is SGHRS, CDR2 YFSETQ, per germline. The CDR3 is 13 residues long. Trimming cost V 0 bases and J 6 bases, with 10 bases left between them.

In this sample, this clone turned up a few times. V and J are TRBV5-1 and TRBJ1-1; possibly TRBD1 for D (5 bases). Germline-derived CDR1 and CDR2 are SGHRS and YFSETQ. V was cut by 1 base and J by 12 bases, with 16 bases left in between. The CDR3 length is 13 residues. The CDR3 region has the DNA TGCGCCAGCAGCTTGCTCGACGGGGGGGGGACTTTCTTT. Protein: CASSLLDGGGTFF. The complete variable domain, with remaining parts taken from reference TRBV5-1 and TRBJ1-1, reads KAGVTQTPRYLIKTRGQQVTLSCSPISGHRSVSWYQQTPGQGLQFLFEYFSETQRNKGNFPGRFSGRQFSNSRSEMNVSTLELGDSALYLCASSLLDGGGTFFGQGTRLTVV.

This sequence joins TRBV10-3 and TRBJ2-3; TRBD2 is a possible D gene (6 bases). V gave up 10 bases and J gave up 5 bases, with 16 bases separating them. This CDR3 is 13 amino acids long. CDR1 and CDR2 (germline): ENHRY, SYGVKD. CDR3 nucleotide sequence: TGTGCCAATCGGCGGGATCCCGGAGATACGCAGTATTTT. Translated, it gives CANRRDPGDTQYF.

This clone was detected only a few times. V and J are TRBV25-1 and TRBJ2-2; no reliable D call. Germline V gene sequence: CDR1 MGHDK, CDR2 SYGVNS. Deletions cut 5 bases from V and 5 bases from J, with 6 bases between. This CDR3 has 12 residues. The CDR3 protein is CASSLRTGELFF. Written as DNA, the CDR3 is TGTGCCAGCAGTTTACGGACCGGGGAGCTGTTTTTT.

The rearrangement links TRBV13 to TRBJ2-2, with 14 bases lining up with TRBD2. The CDR3 runs to 18 residues. V gave up 4 bases and J gave up 3 bases; unmatched junction bases: 7. Germline V CDR1 and CDR2: PRHDT, FYEKMQ (reference sequence). The CDR3 nucleotides are TGTGCCAGCAGCTCCCGGACTAGCGGGGGGCTTTACACCGGGGAGCTGTTTTTT. It translates to CASSSRTSGGLYTGELFF.

This clone occurred a few times. The chain recombines TRBV11-2 with TRBJ1-5; perhaps TRBD1 as D (6 bases). The CDR3 spans 18 residues. Germline loops: CDR1 SGHAT, CDR2 FQNNGV. V was trimmed by 2 bases and J by 0 bases, leaving 17 bases between them. CDR3 in DNA: TGTGCCAGCAGCTTACTGGGCGGAACAGGGAGTAGCAATCAGCCCCAGCATTTT. This encodes CASSLLGGTGSSNQPQHF. Looking up the rest from reference TRBV11-2 and TRBJ1-5 gives the full variable domain: EAGVAQSPRYKIIEKRQSVAFWCNPISGHATLYWYQQILGQGPKLLIQFQNNGVVDDSQLPKDRFSAERLKGVDSTLKIQPAKLEDSAVYLCASSLLGGTGSSNQPQHFGDGTRLSIL.

This clone was seen a handful of times. Since the CDR3 does not end with the conserved phenylalanine or tryptophan, this likely comes from a read error. J is TRBJ1-2 and V is TRBV27; 10 bases are a match to TRBD1. The CDR3 is made up of 15 amino acids. Trimming cost V 2 bases and J 4 bases; bases outside gene matches: 4. From germline, CDR1 is MNHEY and CDR2 SMNVEV (reference sequence). The CDR3 region has the DNA TGTGCCAGCAGTTTAGGGGACAGGGGCATCTATGGCTACACCTCC. It yields the protein CASSLGDRGIYGYTS.

The chain combines TRBV27 with TRBJ1-1; weak D call: TRBD1 (6 bases). The CDR3 has 15 residues. Per germline, CDR1 MNHEY and CDR2 SMNVEV (reference sequence). V was clipped by 3 bases and J by 3 bases, with 14 bases between them. The CDR3 sequence is CASSLIQGRDTEAFF. The CDR3 nucleotides read TGTGCCAGCAGTTTGATCCAGGGGAGGGACACTGAAGCTTTCTTT.